Listed here are 24 T cell receptor beta chains from one sample, sequenced in a study of T cell responses to AZD1222 COVID-19 vaccine. Sequenced by immunoSEQ multiplex PCR; TCRdb stores in-frame clones only, minus some. The table lists 250,000 to 300,000 clones, about 94% of them singletons. The sequencing used peripheral blood, collected 28 days after the second AZD1222 dose. The source is an adult who received the AZD1222 COVID-19 vaccine.

The J gene is TRBJ1-1, the V gene TRBV18; TRBD1 matches 7 bases. V dropped 6 bases and J dropped 6; count of bases not matched to a gene: 7. This CDR3 has 13 amino acids. Germline V lookup: CDR1 KGHSH, CDR2 LQKENI. CDR3 nucleotides: TGTGCCAGCTCCCCAGGGGGGGTGGCTGAAGCTTTCTTT. As protein: CASSPGGVAEAFF.

This clone was observed a single time. The chain carries TRBV15 and TRBJ2-7; D possibly corresponds to TRBD2 (5 bases). The CDR3 sequence is 11 residues long. Germline lookup yields CDR1 LNHNV and CDR2 YYDKDF (reference sequence). Trimming stripped 3 bases from V and 6 bases from J, with 6 bases between. CDR3 in amino acids: CATSRAGEQYF. The CDR3 coding sequence is TGTGCCACCAGCAGGGCGGGCGAGCAGTACTTC.

The gene calls are TRBV19 and TRBJ2-7, with 9 bases lining up with TRBD2. V shed 5 bases and J 4 bases; nucleotides not matched to a gene: 6. CDR3 length: 14 residues. CDR1 LNHDA and CDR2 SQIVND come from the germline V gene (reference sequence). The CDR3 DNA is TGTGCCAGTAGTGCACCGGGACTAGCTTACGAGCAGTACTTC. Its protein product is CASSAPGLAYEQYF. The full variable domain, in which reference TRBV19 and TRBJ2-7 provide the parts outside the CDR3, is DGGITQSPKYLFRKEGQNVTLSCEQNLNHDAMYWYRQDPGQGLRLIYYSQIVNDFQKGDIAEGYSVSREKKESFPLTVTSAQKNPTAFYLCASSAPGLAYEQYFGPGTRLTVT.

The V call is TRBV5-1, the J call TRBJ2-7; 7 nucleotides align to TRBD2. Germline V gives CDR1 SGHRS, CDR2 YFSETQ. With V trimmed by 0 bases and J by 2 bases, 5 bases remained unmatched. The CDR3 sequence is 15 residues long. This CDR3 reads CASSLEIGTTYEQYF. The DNA for the CDR3 is TGCGCCAGCAGCTTGGAGATCGGGACTACCTACGAGCAGTACTTC. Filled out from reference TRBV5-1 and TRBJ2-7, the complete variable domain reads KAGVTQTPRYLIKTRGQQVTLSCSPISGHRSVSWYQQTPGQGLQFLFEYFSETQRNKGNFPGRFSGRQFSNSRSEMNVSTLELGDSALYLCASSLEIGTTYEQYFGPGTRLTVT.

The rearrangement links TRBV24-1 to TRBJ1-5; maybe TRBD1 (5 bases). Per the germline V gene, CDR1 is KGHDR and CDR2 is SFDVKD. The CDR3 extends over 16 amino acids. V was clipped by 3 bases and J by 2 bases, with 13 bases between them. CDR3 loop: CATSDPRVGGNQPQHF. The CDR3 DNA reads TGTGCCACCAGTGATCCCAGGGTCGGCGGCAATCAGCCCCAGCATTTT.

V usage is TRBV12-3 or TRBV12-4 and J usage is TRBJ2-7; D call uncertain. Deletions cut 1 base from V and 7 bases from J, with 11 bases between. The CDR3 is 13 residues long. CDR3 in DNA: TGTGCCAGCAGTTTAGTAGGAATTGGAGAGCAGTACTTC. Its protein product is CASSLVGIGEQYF.

This clone was seen only once. CDR3 nucleotides: TGTGCCAGCAGCTTAGATACAGGAGGTCAGCCCCAGCATTTT. It translates to CASSLDTGGQPQHF. The rearrangement joins TRBV7-2 to TRBJ1-5; perhaps TRBD1 as D (5 bases). CDR1 and CDR2 (germline): SGHTA, FQGNSA. The V end was cut by 1 base, the J end by 6 bases, with 10 bases between. CDR3 length: 14 amino acids.

The chain is built from TRBV2 and TRBJ2-7, with D possibly being TRBD1 or TRBD2 (6 bases each). Trimming removed 10 bases from V and 3 bases from J, with 13 bases in between. This CDR3 spans 12 amino acids. CDR1 and CDR2 from the germline V gene are SNHLY and FYNNEI. The chain's CDR3 is CATTRGDYEQYF. As DNA, the CDR3 is TGTGCCACCACAAGGGGGGACTACGAGCAGTACTTC.

The chain employs TRBV6-6 and TRBJ2-3; possibly TRBD1 or TRBD2 for D (5 bases each). The CDR3 has 14 amino acids. The germline V and J ends were trimmed by 9 bases and 2 bases, with 15 bases remaining between them. Germline-derived CDR1 and CDR2 are MNHNY and SVGAGI (reference sequence). CDR3 loop: CASKRDGDTDTQYF. The CDR3 nucleotides read TGTGCCAGTAAAAGGGACGGAGACACAGATACGCAGTATTTT.

The chain combines TRBV28 with TRBJ1-6; D is unresolved. This CDR3 region has 14 residues. The V end lost 3 bases, the J end lost 7 bases, and 10 bases lay between the germline ends. Per the germline V gene, CDR1 is MDHEN and CDR2 is SYDVKM. CDR3 residues: CASSLKGWNSPLHF. The CDR3 bases are TGTGCCAGCAGTTTGAAGGGCTGGAATTCACCCCTCCACTTT.

The chain joins TRBV10-3 to TRBJ1-6; D is unresolved. The CDR3 totals 20 residues. Germline V gene lookup returns CDR1 ENHRY and CDR2 SYGVKD. With 0 bases removed from V and 5 bases from J, the gap between germline ends came to 23 bases. CDR3 sequence: CAISESMAARPNTNNSPLHF. For the CDR3, the DNA is TGTGCCATCAGTGAGTCGATGGCGGCCAGACCCAATACCAATAATTCACCCCTCCACTTT.

This clone has just one count. The chain employs TRBV4-3 and TRBJ1-4; TRBD1 matches at 7 bases. The CDR3 consists of 16 residues. Germline values: CDR1 LGHNA, CDR2 YSLEER. V lost 3 bases and J lost 2; bases outside the gene matches: 6. The DNA for the CDR3 is TGCGCCAGCAGCCAGCACATACAGGGGACTAATGAAAAACTGTTTTTT. This codes for CASSQHIQGTNEKLFF.

V usage is TRBV28 and J usage is TRBJ1-5, with D hard to call. The germline CDR1 and CDR2 sequences are MDHEN and SYDVKM. CDR3 length equals 13 residues. Trimming removed 3 bases from V and 6 bases from J, with 9 bases in between. CDR3 protein: CASSLVRGQPQHF. In nucleotides, the CDR3 is TGTGCCAGCAGTTTGGTCCGGGGTCAGCCCCAGCATTTT.

The chain has TRBV6-2 or TRBV6-3 and TRBJ1-6, with 10 bases fitting TRBD1. There are 19 residues in the CDR3. V was pared by 2 bases and J by 9 bases, with 16 bases of the junction left unmatched. Germline lookup yields CDR1 MNHEY and CDR2 SVGEGT. The CDR3 bases are TGTGCCAGCAGTTACCCCGGGACAGGGGTATCGGGTCGGCGTTCACCCCTCCACTTT. Protein: CASSYPGTGVSGRRSPLHF.

The count of this clone is one. CDR3 in amino acids: CASSHEGSGNTIYF. The CDR3 nucleotides read TGTGCCAGCAGCCATGAGGGGTCCGGAAACACCATATATTTT. The chain couples TRBV3-1 (or the pseudogene TRBV3-2) to TRBJ1-3; tentative D call: TRBD1 (5 bases). The CDR3 is 14 amino acids. With 3 bases removed from V and 4 bases from J, the gap between germline ends came to 10 bases. CDR1 and CDR2 (germline): LGHDT, YNNKEL (reference sequence).

The chain uses TRBV10-2 and TRBJ1-3, with 8 nucleotides matching TRBD1. V dropped 3 bases and J dropped 2; count of bases not matched to a gene: 9. Germline CDR1 and CDR2: WSHSY and SAAADI. The CDR3 contains 17 residues. The DNA of the CDR3 is TGCGCCAGCAGTGACCTCGACAGGGGCAGAACTGGAAACACCATATATTTT. Its protein is CASSDLDRGRTGNTIYF.

The CDR3 loop is CASSAAGARSYNEQFF. In DNA, the CDR3 is TGTGCCAGCAGCGCTGCGGGGGCTCGGTCCTACAATGAGCAGTTCTTC. The V and J genes are TRBV11-2 and TRBJ2-1, with a possible D match to TRBD2 (7 bases). CDR3 length: 16 residues. CDR1 and CDR2 from the germline V gene are SGHAT and FQNNGV. Trimming removed 5 bases from V and 1 base from J, with 15 bases in between.

The chain joins TRBV10-3 to TRBJ1-2, with D unclear. This CDR3 is 14 amino acids long. From germline, CDR1 is ENHRY and CDR2 SYGVKD. V gave up 4 bases and J gave up 4 bases, with 13 bases separating them. DNA of the CDR3: TGTGCCATCAGTGCCTCGCCTGGAGTCTATGGCTACACCTTC. This encodes CAISASPGVYGYTF.

This clone was counted only a few times. This chain links TRBV19 with TRBJ1-2; possible D gene TRBD1, 6 bases. The V gene lost 5 bases and the J gene lost 3 bases, with 13 bases spanning the gap. CDR3 length: 14 residues. The germline V gene encodes CDR1 LNHDA and CDR2 SQIVND (reference sequence). CDR3 sequence reads: CASSSPGDDYGYTF. The CDR3 coding sequence is TGTGCCAGTAGTTCCCCAGGGGACGACTATGGCTACACCTTC.

The chain recombines TRBV9 with TRBJ1-6; D perhaps matches TRBD1 (5 bases). Trimming took 0 bases from V and 6 from J, leaving 7 bases between them. The germline V gene encodes CDR1 SGDLS and CDR2 YYNGEE. The CDR3 is 14 amino acids. The CDR3 DNA follows: TGTGCCAGCAGCGTAGCGACAGTTAATTCACCCCTCCACTTT. Its translation is CASSVATVNSPLHF.

The chain joins TRBV2 to TRBJ1-2; 8 bases match TRBD1. Germline V gene data show CDR1 as SNHLY and CDR2 as FYNNEI. Germline trimming cut 6 bases from V and 8 bases from J; bases unmatched to any gene: 5. This CDR3 is built from 12 residues. Here the CDR3 reads CASRRGQAGYTF. CDR3 in DNA: TGTGCCAGCAGGCGGGGACAGGCGGGCTACACCTTC. Based on the CDR3 plus reference TRBV2 and TRBJ1-2, the full variable domain is EPEVTQTPSHQVTQMGQEVILRCVPISNHLYFYWYRQILGQKVEFLVSFYNNEISEKSEIFDDQFSVERPDGSNFTLKIRSTKLEDSAMYFCASRRGQAGYTFGSGTRLTVV.

This chain links TRBV25-1 with TRBJ1-2; D gene unclear. V dropped 1 base and J dropped 2 bases, with 8 bases sitting between them. The CDR3 totals 14 residues. CDR1 and CDR2 (germline): MGHDK, SYGVNS. This chain's CDR3 is CASSEWQENYGYTF. The DNA for the CDR3 is TGTGCCAGCAGTGAATGGCAAGAAAACTATGGCTACACCTTC.

V is TRBV5-4 and J is TRBJ2-3, with 15 bases aligning to TRBD2. The CDR3 covers 17 residues. After removal of 4 bases from V and 6 bases from J, the junction contained 9 bases not matched to a gene. The V gene's germline CDR1 is SGHNT and CDR2 YYREEE (reference sequence). This chain's CDR3 is CASSNPGLAGGWDTQYF. Here the CDR3 DNA reads TGTGCCAGCAGCAACCCGGGACTAGCGGGGGGCTGGGATACGCAGTATTTT. Full variable domain (missing parts from reference TRBV5-4 and TRBJ2-3): ETGVTQSPTHLIKTRGQQVTLRCSSQSGHNTVSWYQQALGQGPQFIFQYYREEENGRGNFPPRFSGLQFPNYSSELNVNALELDDSALYLCASSNPGLAGGWDTQYFGPGTRLTVL.

This chain uses TRBV19 with TRBJ2-2; TRBD1 or TRBD2 may be the D gene (5 bases each). The CDR3 is made up of 15 amino acids. From germline, CDR1 is LNHDA and CDR2 SQIVND (reference sequence). Trimming pared 7 bases from V and 4 bases from J, leaving 16 bases between. CDR3 sequence (DNA): TGTGCCAGTACCCCTCCACGGGGCCTCACCGGGGAGCTGTTTTTT. Translation gives CASTPPRGLTGELFF.